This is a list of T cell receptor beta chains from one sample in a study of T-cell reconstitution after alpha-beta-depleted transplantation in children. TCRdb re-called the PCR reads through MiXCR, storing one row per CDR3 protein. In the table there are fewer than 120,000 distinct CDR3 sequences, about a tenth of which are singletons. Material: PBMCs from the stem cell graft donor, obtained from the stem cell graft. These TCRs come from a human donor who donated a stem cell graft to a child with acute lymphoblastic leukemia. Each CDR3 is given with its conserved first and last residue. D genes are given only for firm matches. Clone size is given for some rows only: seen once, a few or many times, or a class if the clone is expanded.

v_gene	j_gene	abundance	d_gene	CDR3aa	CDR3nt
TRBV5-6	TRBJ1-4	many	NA	CASSFLSNEKLFF	TGTGCCAGCAGCTTCCTAAGTAATGAAAAACTGTTTTTT
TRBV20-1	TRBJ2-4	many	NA	CSAHEAVGAKNIQYF	TGCAGTGCCCACGAAGCGGTGGGGGCCAAAAACATTCAGTACTTC
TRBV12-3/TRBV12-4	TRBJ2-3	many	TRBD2	CASNKAGGPTDTQYF	TGTGCCAGCAACAAAGCGGGGGGCCCCACAGATACGCAGTATTTT
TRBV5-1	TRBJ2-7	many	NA	CASSIERLGGYEQYF	TGCGCCAGCAGCATCGAAAGACTGGGGGGCTACGAGCAGTACTTC
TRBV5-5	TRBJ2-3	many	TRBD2	CASSLLAAGGRTDTQYF	TGTGCCAGCAGCTTGTTGGCCGCGGGGGGCCGCACAGATACGCAGTATTTT
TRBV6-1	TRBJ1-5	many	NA	CASRKGVNQPQHF	TGTGCCAGCAGGAAAGGAGTCAATCAGCCCCAGCATTTT
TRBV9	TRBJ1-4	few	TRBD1	CASSVGTTGQGDEKLFF	TGTGCCAGCAGCGTAGGAACCACCGGACAGGGAGATGAAAAACTGTTTTTT
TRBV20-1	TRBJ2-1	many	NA	CSGPSSEATRDNEQFF	TGCAGTGGGCCCTCCTCTGAGGCTACAAGGGACAATGAGCAGTTCTTC
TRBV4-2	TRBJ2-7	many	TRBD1	CASSRAGGSYEQYF	TGTGCCAGCAGCCGGGCAGGGGGTTCCTACGAGCAGTACTTC
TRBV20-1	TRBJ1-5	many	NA	CSARDDSNQPQHF	TGCAGTGCTAGAGATGATAGCAATCAGCCCCAGCATTTT
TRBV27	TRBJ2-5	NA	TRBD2	CASRLSGRETQYF	TGTGCCAGCAGGCTTAGCGGGAGAGAGACCCAGTACTTC
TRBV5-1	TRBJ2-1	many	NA	CASSLGSTYNEQFF	TGCGCCAGCAGCTTAGGATCGACCTACAATGAGCAGTTCTTC
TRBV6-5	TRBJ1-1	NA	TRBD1	CASLTGTGNTEAFF	TGTGCCAGCTTAACCGGGACAGGGAACACTGAAGCTTTCTTT
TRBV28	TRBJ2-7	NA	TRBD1	CASLGTGPLGSVYEQYF	TGTGCCAGCCTTGGGACAGGGCCCCTAGGATCCGTCTACGAGCAGTACTTC
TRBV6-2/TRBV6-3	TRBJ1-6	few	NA	CASSYQSGTGYNSPLHF	TGTGCCAGCAGTTACCAGAGCGGGACCGGCTATAATTCACCCCTCCACTTT
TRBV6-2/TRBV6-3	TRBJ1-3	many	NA	CASRIQAFASGNTIYF	TGTGCCAGCAGAATACAGGCGTTCGCCTCTGGAAACACCATATATTTT
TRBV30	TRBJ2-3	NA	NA	CAWLGTDTQYF	TGTGCCTGGTTAGGCACAGATACGCAGTATTTT
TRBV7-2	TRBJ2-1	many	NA	CASSPLGGYNEQFF	TGTGCCAGCAGCCCCCTAGGCGGCTACAATGAGCAGTTCTTC
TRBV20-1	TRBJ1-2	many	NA	CSARGGDGYGYTF	TGCAGTGCTAGGGGGGGGGACGGCTATGGCTACACCTTC
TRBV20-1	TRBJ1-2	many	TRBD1	CSARDDRGAGGYTF	TGCAGTGCTAGAGACGACAGGGGGGCAGGTGGCTACACCTTC
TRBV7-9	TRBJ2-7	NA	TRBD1	CASDRGQGPYEQYF	TGTGCCAGCGACCGGGGACAGGGTCCCTACGAGCAGTACTTC
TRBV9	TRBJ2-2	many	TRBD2	CASSGRLAGPHRDTGELFF	TGTGCCAGCAGCGGCAGACTAGCGGGACCTCACCGGGATACCGGGGAGCTGTTTTTT
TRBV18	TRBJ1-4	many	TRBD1	CASSRGTDEKLFF	TGTGCCAGCTCACGCGGGACAGACGAAAAACTGTTTTTT
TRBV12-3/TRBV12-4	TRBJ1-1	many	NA	CASTPEFLPAAFF	TGTGCCAGCACCCCCGAGTTCCTCCCGGCAGCTTTCTTT
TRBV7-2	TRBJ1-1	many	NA	CASSPGANTEAFF	TGTGCCAGCAGCCCCGGGGCGAACACTGAAGCTTTCTTT
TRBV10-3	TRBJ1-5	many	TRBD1	CAISPGQGSNQPQHF	TGTGCCATCAGTCCGGGACAGGGTAGTAATCAGCCCCAGCATTTT
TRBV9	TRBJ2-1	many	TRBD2	CASSVRLAGNNEQFF	TGTGCCAGCAGCGTACGACTAGCGGGGAACAATGAGCAGTTCTTC
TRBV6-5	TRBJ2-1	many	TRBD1	CASSWDRTNEQFF	TGTGCCAGCAGTTGGGACAGAACAAATGAGCAGTTCTTC
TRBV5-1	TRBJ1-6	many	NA	CASSLTRTETLGNSPLHF	TGCGCCAGCAGCTTGACTCGGACAGAGACATTGGGGAATTCACCCCTCCACTTT
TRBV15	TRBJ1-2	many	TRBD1	CATSRRTGENYGYTF	TGTGCCACCAGCAGACGGACAGGGGAAAACTATGGCTACACCTTC
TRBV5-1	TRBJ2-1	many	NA	CASSLNGGNRLNEQFF	TGCGCCAGCAGCTTGAATGGTGGTAACCGGTTGAATGAGCAGTTCTTC
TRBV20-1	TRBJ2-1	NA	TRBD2	CSALALAGWGNEQFF	TGCAGTGCCCTCGCACTAGCGGGATGGGGAAATGAGCAGTTCTTC
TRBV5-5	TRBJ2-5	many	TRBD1	CASSYDRAETQYF	TGTGCCAGCAGCTACGACAGGGCCGAGACCCAGTACTTC
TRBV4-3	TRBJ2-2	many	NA	CASSPEGTANTGELFF	TGCGCCAGCAGCCCCGAGGGGACGGCGAACACCGGGGAGCTGTTTTTT
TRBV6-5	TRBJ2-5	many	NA	CASSPHQGRPQETQYF	TGTGCCAGCAGTCCCCACCAGGGACGGCCACAAGAGACCCAGTACTTC
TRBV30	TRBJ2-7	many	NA	CAWSWDNSYEQYF	TGTGCCTGGAGCTGGGACAACTCCTACGAGCAGTACTTC
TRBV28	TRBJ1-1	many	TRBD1	CASTSLNRGLSNTEAFF	TGTGCCAGCACCTCCCTTAACAGGGGACTCTCGAACACTGAAGCTTTCTTT
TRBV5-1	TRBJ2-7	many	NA	CASSLELADGRGEQYF	TGCGCCAGCAGCTTAGAGTTGGCCGACGGCCGAGGCGAGCAGTACTTC
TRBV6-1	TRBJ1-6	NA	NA	CASRETWFNSPLHF	TGTGCCAGCAGGGAGACATGGTTTAATTCACCCCTCCACTTT
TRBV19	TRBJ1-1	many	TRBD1	CASRADRWTEAFF	TGTGCCAGTAGAGCGGACAGGTGGACTGAAGCTTTCTTT
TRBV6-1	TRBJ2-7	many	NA	CASSEFGGRGDEQYF	TGTGCCAGCAGTGAATTTGGAGGGAGAGGAGACGAGCAGTACTTC
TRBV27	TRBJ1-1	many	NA	CASTPSGMNTEAFF	TGTGCCAGCACCCCCTCGGGTATGAACACTGAAGCTTTCTTT
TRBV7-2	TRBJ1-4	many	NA	CASSFGPVTNEKLFF	TGTGCCAGCAGCTTCGGGCCAGTTACTAATGAAAAACTGTTTTTT